These 9 T cell receptor beta chains came from one sample sequenced in a study of shared clonotypes between healthy human individuals. Using immunoSEQ multiplex PCR, the repertoire was profiled, and TCRdb retains in-frame clones only, with some absent. The sample consists of about 800,000 clones, about 96% of them appearing once. CD45RO negativity and positive selection for CCR7 defined naive CD8 cells, a population that excluded terminally differentiated effector memory CD45RA+ cells. Source material: naive CD8+ T cells sorted from blood. The origin of the receptors is a man aged 25 to 40 in good health.

The chain joins TRBV10-3 to TRBJ2-1, with D perhaps matching TRBD2 (5 bases). The V gene's germline CDR1 is ENHRY and CDR2 SYGVKD. Trimming took 0 bases from V and 2 from J, leaving 8 bases between them. The CDR3 is 15 residues long. CDR3: CAISESSSPYNEQFF. CDR3 sequence (DNA): TGTGCCATCAGTGAGTCGTCTAGCCCCTACAATGAGCAGTTCTTC.

The chain employs TRBV5-5 and TRBJ2-7, with unresolved D. Germline V gene lookup returns CDR1 SGHKS and CDR2 YYEKEE (reference sequence). Trimming pared 6 bases from V and 1 base from J, leaving 17 bases between. CDR3 length: 15 amino acids. The chain's CDR3 is CASTPLDGLSYEQYF. The CDR3 DNA reads as TGTGCCAGCACCCCTCTGGACGGGCTATCCTACGAGCAGTACTTC. The whole variable domain, filled in from reference TRBV5-5 and TRBJ2-7, reads DAGVTQSPTHLIKTRGQQVTLRCSPISGHKSVSWYQQVLGQGPQFIFQYYEKEERGRGNFPDRFSARQFPNYSSELNVNALLLGDSALYLCASTPLDGLSYEQYFGPGTRLTVT.

V usage is TRBV6-5 and J usage is TRBJ2-1; the D is unclear. The CDR3 runs 14 residues. Trimming cost V 1 base and J 8 bases, with 12 bases left between them. Germline-derived CDR1 and CDR2 are MNHEY and SVGAGI. The chain's CDR3 is CASSYLGLAHEQFF. The CDR3 DNA reads as TGTGCCAGCAGTTACTTGGGGTTAGCTCATGAGCAGTTCTTC.

Remarks on this clone: Other nucleotide sequences from this sample produce the same CDR3. The rearrangement uses TRBV5-1 and TRBJ2-1; perhaps TRBD1 as D (6 bases). CDR3 length: 14 residues. Trimming took off 4 bases at V and 7 bases at J, with 15 bases between the two ends. Per the germline V gene, CDR1 is SGHRS and CDR2 is YFSETQ. The CDR3, as DNA: TGCGCCAGCAGCCAAAAACAGGGATATAATGAGCAGTTCTTC. It specifies CASSQKQGYNEQFF.

The chain uses TRBV4-3 and TRBJ2-1; D is uncertain. The V and J ends lost 1 base and 2 bases respectively, with 9 bases between them. The CDR3 has 15 residues. In germline, CDR1 is LGHNA, CDR2 YSLEER. CDR3 sequence (DNA): TGCGCCAGCAGCCAAGGGGGTGGGGCCTACAATGAGCAGTTCTTC. Encoded protein: CASSQGGGAYNEQFF.

The DNA for the CDR3 is TGTGCCAGTAGTATACCTAGGGATCAGCCCCAGCATTTT. Its translation: CASSIPRDQPQHF. This sequence joins TRBV19 and TRBJ1-5; D is undetermined. Trimming left V 2 bases short and J 5 bases short, with 7 bases between. Germline assignment: CDR1 LNHDA and CDR2 SQIVND (reference sequence). CDR3 length equals 13 residues.

This chain uses TRBV10-3 with TRBJ1-1; D perhaps matches TRBD1 (6 bases). This CDR3 is 15 amino acids long. V was pared by 1 base and J by 6 bases, with 15 bases between. CDR1 and CDR2 from the germline V gene are ENHRY and SYGVKD. The CDR3 region is CAISEFRQGLAEAFF. Here the CDR3 DNA reads TGTGCCATCAGTGAGTTTCGGCAGGGGCTCGCTGAAGCTTTCTTT.

With regard to this clone: Additional DNA sequences in this sample encode the identical CDR3. This chain links TRBV28 with TRBJ2-7; the match to TRBD1 covers 7 bases. V was clipped by 5 bases and J by 3 bases; unmatched bases: 7. This CDR3 is built from 14 residues. CDR1 MDHEN and CDR2 SYDVKM come from the germline V gene. This chain's CDR3 is CASSTYRGGYEQYF. In DNA form, the CDR3 reads TGTGCCAGCAGTACATACAGGGGTGGCTACGAGCAGTACTTC.

This sequence joins TRBV27 and TRBJ2-7; no firm D call. CDR1 MNHEY and CDR2 SMNVEV come from the germline V gene (reference sequence). This CDR3 is built from 16 residues. The germline V and J ends were trimmed by 5 bases and 1 base, with 18 bases remaining between them. CDR3 sequence: CASSPAMGAFSYEQYF. Here the CDR3 DNA reads TGTGCCAGCAGTCCGGCCATGGGCGCTTTTTCCTACGAGCAGTACTTC.